This T cell receptor (beta chain) derives from a study of cytomegalovirus exposure and HLA in healthy donors. Trimming took 6 bases from V and 5 from J, leaving 7 bases between them. The CDR3 runs to 11 residues. Germline values: CDR1 MDHEN, CDR2 SYDVKM. Using immunoSEQ multiplex PCR, the repertoire was profiled, and TCRdb retains in-frame clones only, with some absent. The data show a few hundred thousand clones, 65% to 85% seen once. This chain connects TRBV28 to TRBJ1-2, with D hard to call. The sample taken for sequencing was PBMCs. This sequence was found in a woman in her twenties or thirties in good health and CMV-seropositive. CDR3: CASRADYGYTF. CDR3 DNA: TGTGCCAGCAGGGCAGATTATGGCTACACCTTC.